This T cell receptor beta chain came from a study of OX40 agonist ivuxolimab in advanced cancers. Here immunoSEQ multiplex PCR was the method, and the copy in TCRdb shows in-frame clones only, minus some. This table has 35,000 to 45,000 clones, approximately 80% appearing once. V lost 8 bases to trimming and J lost 3 bases; unmatched junction nucleotides: 6. Germline V gene data show CDR1 as SNHLY and CDR2 as FYNNEI. The CDR3 is 14 residues long. The chain combines TRBV2 with TRBJ2-2; 7 bases map to TRBD2. The sequence derives from an adult with an advanced solid tumor such as melanoma, head and neck, liver or kidney cancer. Sequencing was performed on CD4+ or CD8+ T cells sorted from blood, taken in a trial of the OX40 agonist ivuxolimab. CDR3 protein: CASSGEGDTGELFF. In nucleotides, the CDR3 is TGTGCCAGCTCCGGGGAGGGTGACACCGGGGAGCTGTTTTTT. Filled out from reference TRBV2 and TRBJ2-2, the complete variable domain reads EPEVTQTPSHQVTQMGQEVILRCVPISNHLYFYWYRQILGQKVEFLVSFYNNEISEKSEIFDDQFSVERPDGSNFTLKIRSTKLEDSAMYFCASSGEGDTGELFFGEGSRLTVL.